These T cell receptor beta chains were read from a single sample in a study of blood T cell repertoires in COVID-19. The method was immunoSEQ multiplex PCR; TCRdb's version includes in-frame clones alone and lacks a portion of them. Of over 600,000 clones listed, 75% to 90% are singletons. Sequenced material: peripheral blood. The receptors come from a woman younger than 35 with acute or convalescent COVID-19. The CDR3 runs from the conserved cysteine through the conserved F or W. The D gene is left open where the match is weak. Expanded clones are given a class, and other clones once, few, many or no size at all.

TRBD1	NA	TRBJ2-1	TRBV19	CASRLTGGARANEQFF	TGTGCCAGTAGACTCACAGGGGGCGCAAGGGCCAATGAGCAGTTCTTC
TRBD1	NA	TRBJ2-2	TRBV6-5	CASTGTATGELFF	TGTGCCAGCACCGGGACAGCCACCGGGGAGCTGTTTTTT
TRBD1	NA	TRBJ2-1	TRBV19	CASNDRGQYNEQFF	TGTGCCAGTAACGACAGGGGGCAATACAATGAGCAGTTCTTC
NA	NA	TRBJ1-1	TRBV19	CASSMGTGNTEAFF	TGTGCCAGTAGTATGGGCACAGGGAATACTGAAGCTTTCTTT
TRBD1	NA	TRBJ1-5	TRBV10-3	CAISESTGGNQPQHF	TGTGCCATCAGTGAGTCGACAGGGGGGAATCAGCCCCAGCATTTT
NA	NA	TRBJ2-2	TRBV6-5	CASSSGRQDSGELFF	TGTGCCAGCAGTTCGGGGAGACAGGACTCCGGGGAGCTGTTTTTT
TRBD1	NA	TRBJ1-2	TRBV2	CASCPDRGVIYGYTF	TGTGCCAGCTGCCCCGACAGGGGGGTTATCTATGGCTACACCTTC
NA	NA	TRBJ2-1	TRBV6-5	CASSYENWAEQFF	TGTGCCAGCAGTTACGAAAATTGGGCGGAGCAGTTCTTC
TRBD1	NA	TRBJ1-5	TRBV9	CASSETGEVQPQHF	TGTGCCAGCAGCGAGACAGGGGAGGTTCAGCCCCAGCATTTT
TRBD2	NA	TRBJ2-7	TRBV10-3	CAISESGASGPYEQYF	TGTGCCATCAGTGAGTCCGGGGCTAGCGGTCCCTACGAGCAGTACTTC
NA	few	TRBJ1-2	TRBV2	CARSRGDYGYTF	TGTGCCAGAAGTCGGGGAGACTATGGCTACACCTTC
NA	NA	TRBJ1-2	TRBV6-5	CASSPGSSAGYTF	TGTGCCAGCAGCCCCGGGTCTTCCGCTGGCTACACCTTC
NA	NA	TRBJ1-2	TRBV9	CASSYPGTYGYTF	TGTGCCAGCAGCTACCCGGGAACGTATGGCTACACCTTC
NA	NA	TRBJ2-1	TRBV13	CASSLTGGLGDNEQFF	TGTGCCAGCAGCCTAACGGGGGGCTTAGGGGATAATGAGCAGTTCTTC
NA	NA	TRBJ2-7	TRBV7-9	CASSPRGVVGDEQYF	TGTGCCAGCAGCCCCCGTGGTGTCGTGGGAGACGAGCAGTACTTC
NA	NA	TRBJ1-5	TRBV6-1	CASSEAGQFSNQPQHF	TGTGCCAGCAGTGAAGCGGGCCAATTTAGCAATCAGCCCCAGCATTTT
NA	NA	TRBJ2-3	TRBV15	CATSRDMSGSRDTQYF	TGTGCCACCAGCAGAGATATGTCCGGGTCGAGGGATACGCAGTATTTT
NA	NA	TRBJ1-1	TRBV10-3	CAISDAAEAFF	TGTGCCATCAGTGATGCAGCTGAAGCTTTCTTT
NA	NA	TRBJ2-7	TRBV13	CASSSRTTSYEQYF	TGTGCCAGCAGCTCCAGGACAACCTCCTACGAGCAGTACTTC
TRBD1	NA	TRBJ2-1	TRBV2	CASSGRDRIYNEQFF	TGTGCCAGCAGTGGCCGGGACAGAATTTACAATGAGCAGTTCTTC
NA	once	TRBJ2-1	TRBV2	CASSERYNEQFF	TGTGCCAGCAGTGAGCGGTACAATGAGCAGTTCTTC
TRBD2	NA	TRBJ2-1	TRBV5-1	CASSLGGAYNEQFF	TGCGCCAGCAGCCTCGGGGGGGCCTACAATGAGCAGTTCTTC
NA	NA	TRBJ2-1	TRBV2	CASPGSSPTNEQFF	TGTGCCAGCCCGGGGAGTAGTCCAACGAATGAGCAGTTCTTC
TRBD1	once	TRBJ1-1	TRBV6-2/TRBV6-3	CASSTRGRGDGAFF	TGTGCCAGCAGTACCCGGGGCAGGGGGGATGGAGCTTTCTTT
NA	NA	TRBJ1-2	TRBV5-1	CASSLGWGDANYGYTF	TGCGCCAGCAGCTTGGGGTGGGGCGACGCTAACTATGGCTACACCTTC
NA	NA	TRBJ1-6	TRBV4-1	CASSHSGSDYNSPLHF	TGCGCCAGCAGCCACTCCGGCAGCGACTATAATTCACCCCTCCACTTT
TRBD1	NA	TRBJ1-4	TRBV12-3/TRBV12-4	CATRGGLFEKLFF	TGTGCCACCAGGGGGGGGTTATTTGAAAAACTGTTTTTT
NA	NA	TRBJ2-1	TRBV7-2	CASSFGGYQFF	TGTGCCAGCAGCTTCGGGGGTTACCAGTTCTTC
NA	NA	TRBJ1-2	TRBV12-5	CASGLDAQDFFNYGYTF	TGTGCTAGTGGTTTGGATGCCCAGGACTTTTTTAACTATGGCTACACCTTC
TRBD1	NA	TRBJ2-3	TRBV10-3	CAISDPPGQGNTDTQYF	TGTGCCATCAGTGACCCTCCGGGACAGGGGAACACAGATACGCAGTATTTT
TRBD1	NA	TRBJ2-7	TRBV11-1	CASSSDRVNYEQYF	TGTGCCAGCAGCTCGGACAGGGTTAACTACGAGCAGTACTTC
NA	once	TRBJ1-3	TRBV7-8	CASLKSKTVRNTIYF	TGTGCCAGCCTGAAGTCCAAGACAGTTAGGAACACCATATATTTT